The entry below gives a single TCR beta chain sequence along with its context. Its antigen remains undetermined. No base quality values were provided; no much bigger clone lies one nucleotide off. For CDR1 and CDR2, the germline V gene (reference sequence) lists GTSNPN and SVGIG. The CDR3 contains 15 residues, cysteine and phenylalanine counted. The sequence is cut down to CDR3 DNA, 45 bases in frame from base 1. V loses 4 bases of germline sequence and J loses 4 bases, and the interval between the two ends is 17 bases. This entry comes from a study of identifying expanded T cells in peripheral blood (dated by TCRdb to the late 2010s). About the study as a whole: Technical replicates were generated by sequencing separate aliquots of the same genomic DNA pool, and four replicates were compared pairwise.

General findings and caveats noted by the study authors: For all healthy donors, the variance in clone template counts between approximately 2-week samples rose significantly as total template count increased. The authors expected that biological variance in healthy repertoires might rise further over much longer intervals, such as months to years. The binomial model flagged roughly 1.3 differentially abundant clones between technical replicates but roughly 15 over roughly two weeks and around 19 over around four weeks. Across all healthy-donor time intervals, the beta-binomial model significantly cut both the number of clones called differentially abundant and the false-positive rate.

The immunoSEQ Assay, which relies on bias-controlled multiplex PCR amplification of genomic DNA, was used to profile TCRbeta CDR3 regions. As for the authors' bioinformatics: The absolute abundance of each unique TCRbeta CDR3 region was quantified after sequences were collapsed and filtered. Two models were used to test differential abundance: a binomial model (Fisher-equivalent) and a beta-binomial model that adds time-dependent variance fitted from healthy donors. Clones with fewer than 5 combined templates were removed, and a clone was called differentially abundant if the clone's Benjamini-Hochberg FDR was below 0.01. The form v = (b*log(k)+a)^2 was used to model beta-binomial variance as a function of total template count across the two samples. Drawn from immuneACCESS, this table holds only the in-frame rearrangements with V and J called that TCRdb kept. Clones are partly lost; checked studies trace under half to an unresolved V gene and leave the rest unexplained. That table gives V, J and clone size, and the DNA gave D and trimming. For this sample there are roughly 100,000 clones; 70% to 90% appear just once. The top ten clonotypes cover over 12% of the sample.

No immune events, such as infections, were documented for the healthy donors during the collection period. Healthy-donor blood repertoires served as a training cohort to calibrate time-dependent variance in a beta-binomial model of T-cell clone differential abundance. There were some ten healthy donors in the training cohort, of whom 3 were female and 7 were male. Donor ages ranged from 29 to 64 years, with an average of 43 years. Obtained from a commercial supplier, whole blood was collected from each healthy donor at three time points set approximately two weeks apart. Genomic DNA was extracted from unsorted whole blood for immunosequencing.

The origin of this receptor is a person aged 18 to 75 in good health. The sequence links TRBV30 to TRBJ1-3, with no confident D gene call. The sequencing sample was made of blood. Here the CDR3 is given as CAWTLLTGLGNTIYF. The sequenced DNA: TGTGCCTGGACTCTGCTCACGGGTCTGGGAAACACCATATATTTT.